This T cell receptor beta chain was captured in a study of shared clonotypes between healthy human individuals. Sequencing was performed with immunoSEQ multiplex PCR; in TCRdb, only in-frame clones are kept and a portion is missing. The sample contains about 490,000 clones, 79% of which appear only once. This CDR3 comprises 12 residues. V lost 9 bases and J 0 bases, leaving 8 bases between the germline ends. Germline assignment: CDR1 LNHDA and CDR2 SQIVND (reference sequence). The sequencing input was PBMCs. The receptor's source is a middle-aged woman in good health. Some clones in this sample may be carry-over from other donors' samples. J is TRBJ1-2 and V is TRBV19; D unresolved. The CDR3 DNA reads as TGTGCCAGCAGGATCGCTAACTATGGCTACACCTTC. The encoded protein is CASRIANYGYTF. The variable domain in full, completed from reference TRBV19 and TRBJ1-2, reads DGGITQSPKYLFRKEGQNVTLSCEQNLNHDAMYWYRQDPGQGLRLIYYSQIVNDFQKGDIAEGYSVSREKKESFPLTVTSAQKNPTAFYLCASRIANYGYTFGSGTRLTVV.